The rows below give T cell receptor beta chains drawn from one sample of a study of blood T cell repertoires in COVID-19. Here immunoSEQ multiplex PCR was the method, and the copy in TCRdb shows in-frame clones only, minus some. The sample includes about 320,000 clones, 90% of them seen just once. The sample was PBMCs or T cells enriched from blood (not recorded which). These receptor sequences come from a man in his sixties who had recovered from COVID-19. The CDR3 runs from the conserved cysteine through the conserved F or W. The D gene is left open where the match is weak. Clone size, where shown, is once, few, many, or a class for clones that have expanded.

V gene: TRBV10-3
clone size: NA
D gene: NA
J gene: TRBJ2-4
CDR3 protein: CAISRGNIQYF
CDR3 DNA: TGTGCCATCAGTCGGGGTAACATTCAGTACTTC

V gene: TRBV7-9
clone size: NA
D gene: TRBD2
J gene: TRBJ2-1
CDR3 protein: CASSSPGTSGRSSYNEQFF
CDR3 DNA: TGTGCCAGCAGCTCCCCCGGGACTAGCGGGAGGAGCTCCTACAATGAGCAGTTCTTC

V gene: TRBV5-1
clone size: once
D gene: TRBD2
J gene: TRBJ2-2
CDR3 protein: CASSWVPAGGDTGELFF
CDR3 DNA: TGCGCCAGCAGCTGGGTCCCAGCGGGAGGGGACACCGGGGAGCTGTTTTTT

V gene: TRBV28
clone size: NA
D gene: NA
J gene: TRBJ2-5
CDR3 protein: CASSSLTAFGETQYF
CDR3 DNA: TGTGCCAGCAGTTCACTGACAGCCTTCGGGGAGACCCAGTACTTC

V gene: TRBV24-1
clone size: NA
D gene: NA
J gene: TRBJ1-5
CDR3 protein: CATSDPNSPNSNQPQHF
CDR3 DNA: TGTGCCACCAGTGATCCGAACAGCCCTAATAGCAATCAGCCCCAGCATTTT

V gene: TRBV4-3
clone size: NA
D gene: TRBD2
J gene: TRBJ2-1
CDR3 protein: CASSQVPTSGGREQFF
CDR3 DNA: TGCGCCAGCAGCCAAGTCCCGACTAGCGGGGGCCGTGAGCAGTTCTTC

V gene: TRBV5-5
clone size: NA
D gene: NA
J gene: TRBJ2-3
CDR3 protein: CASSFLTSTDTQYF
CDR3 DNA: TGTGCCAGCAGCTTCCTTACTAGCACAGATACGCAGTATTTT

V gene: TRBV7-8
clone size: NA
D gene: NA
J gene: TRBJ1-5
CDR3 protein: CASSLDRDQPQHF
CDR3 DNA: TGTGCCAGCAGCTTAGACAGGGATCAGCCCCAGCATTTT

V gene: TRBV7-9
clone size: NA
D gene: NA
J gene: TRBJ2-1
CDR3 protein: CASSLLSGSYNEQFF
CDR3 DNA: TGTGCCAGCAGCTTACTCAGCGGCTCCTACAATGAGCAGTTCTTC

V gene: TRBV5-1
clone size: NA
D gene: TRBD2
J gene: TRBJ2-3
CDR3 protein: CASSWTSGSSTDTQYF
CDR3 DNA: TGCGCCAGCAGCTGGACTAGCGGGAGTTCGACAGATACGCAGTATTTT

V gene: TRBV9
clone size: NA
D gene: NA
J gene: TRBJ2-3
CDR3 protein: CASSVALTDTQYF
CDR3 DNA: TGTGCCAGCAGCGTAGCTCTCACAGATACGCAGTATTTT

V gene: TRBV5-1
clone size: NA
D gene: TRBD1
J gene: TRBJ2-7
CDR3 protein: CASSLGQGASYEQYF
CDR3 DNA: TGCGCCAGCAGCTTGGGCCAGGGGGCATCCTACGAGCAGTACTTC

V gene: TRBV5-6
clone size: NA
D gene: TRBD1
J gene: TRBJ2-3
CDR3 protein: CASSLGQGFWIGTDTQYF
CDR3 DNA: TGTGCCAGCAGCTTAGGACAGGGTTTTTGGATCGGCACAGATACGCAGTATTTT

V gene: TRBV18
clone size: NA
D gene: NA
J gene: TRBJ1-2
CDR3 protein: CASSPGGRDYTF
CDR3 DNA: TGTGCCAGCTCACCGGGAGGGAGGGACTACACCTTC

V gene: TRBV7-3
clone size: NA
D gene: TRBD1
J gene: TRBJ2-6
CDR3 protein: CASSPVQQGALGANVLTF
CDR3 DNA: TGTGCCAGCAGCCCCGTTCAACAGGGGGCGCTGGGGGCCAACGTCCTGACTTTC

V gene: TRBV10-1
clone size: NA
D gene: NA
J gene: TRBJ1-3
CDR3 protein: CASNDGQLGGNTIYF
CDR3 DNA: TGCGCCAGCAACGATGGACAGTTAGGTGGAAACACCATATATTTT

V gene: TRBV3-1/TRBV3-2
clone size: NA
D gene: NA
J gene: TRBJ2-5
CDR3 protein: CASSQIGRTDLIVLDQYF
CDR3 DNA: TGTGCCAGCAGCCAAATCGGCCGGACAGACCTAATTGTATTGGACCAGTACTTC

V gene: TRBV7-6
clone size: NA
D gene: TRBD1
J gene: TRBJ1-6
CDR3 protein: CASSGRTGSNSPLHF
CDR3 DNA: TGTGCCAGCAGCGGACGGACAGGGTCGAATTCACCCCTCCACTTT

V gene: TRBV7-2
clone size: NA
D gene: TRBD2
J gene: TRBJ2-3
CDR3 protein: CASSPTSAADTQYF
CDR3 DNA: TGTGCCAGCAGCCCCACTAGCGCCGCAGATACGCAGTATTTT

V gene: TRBV15
clone size: once
D gene: TRBD1
J gene: TRBJ2-7
CDR3 protein: CATSSTGTGGDEQYF
CDR3 DNA: TGTGCCACCAGCAGTACCGGGACAGGGGGCGACGAGCAGTACTTC

V gene: TRBV2
clone size: NA
D gene: TRBD1
J gene: TRBJ1-6
CDR3 protein: CASSEGDRSSPLHF
CDR3 DNA: TGTGCCAGCAGTGAGGGGGACAGGTCCTCACCCCTCCACTTT

V gene: TRBV2
clone size: NA
D gene: TRBD1
J gene: TRBJ2-1
CDR3 protein: CASQRQGQSYNEQFF
CDR3 DNA: TGTGCCAGCCAGCGACAGGGCCAATCCTACAATGAGCAGTTCTTC

V gene: TRBV7-8
clone size: NA
D gene: NA
J gene: TRBJ1-5
CDR3 protein: CASSLAWGGSNQPQHF
CDR3 DNA: TGTGCCAGCAGCTTAGCTTGGGGGGGTAGCAATCAGCCCCAGCATTTT

V gene: TRBV11-3
clone size: NA
D gene: TRBD1
J gene: TRBJ2-3
CDR3 protein: CASSLDLWGTGGDTQYF
CDR3 DNA: TGTGCCAGCAGCTTAGATCTATGGGGGACAGGGGGCGATACGCAGTATTTT

V gene: TRBV6-6
clone size: NA
D gene: NA
J gene: TRBJ2-7
CDR3 protein: CASSYPQTGNSYEQYF
CDR3 DNA: TGTGCCAGCAGTTATCCTCAGACAGGAAACTCCTACGAGCAGTACTTC

V gene: TRBV27
clone size: NA
D gene: NA
J gene: TRBJ1-2
CDR3 protein: CASSLSSVNYGYTF
CDR3 DNA: TGTGCCAGCAGTTTATCGTCGGTTAACTATGGCTACACCTTC

V gene: TRBV16
clone size: NA
D gene: NA
J gene: TRBJ2-1
CDR3 protein: CASSQGLISLNEQFF
CDR3 DNA: TGTGCCAGCAGCCAAGGTTTGATAAGCCTAAATGAGCAGTTCTTC

V gene: TRBV4-3
clone size: NA
D gene: TRBD1
J gene: TRBJ1-2
CDR3 protein: CASSGADRADGYTF
CDR3 DNA: TGCGCCAGCAGCGGAGCCGACAGGGCTGATGGCTACACCTTC

V gene: TRBV7-8
clone size: NA
D gene: NA
J gene: TRBJ2-7
CDR3 protein: CASRYDISSYEQYF
CDR3 DNA: TGTGCCAGCAGATATGACATTTCCTCCTACGAGCAGTACTTC

V gene: TRBV5-1
clone size: NA
D gene: NA
J gene: TRBJ2-2
CDR3 protein: CASSLVTGLTGELFF
CDR3 DNA: TGCGCCAGCAGCTTGGTGACAGGATTAACCGGGGAGCTGTTTTTT

V gene: TRBV10-2
clone size: once
D gene: NA
J gene: TRBJ2-5
CDR3 protein: CASQGHQETQYF
CDR3 DNA: TGCGCCAGCCAGGGGCACCAAGAGACCCAGTACTTC

V gene: TRBV10-3
clone size: NA
D gene: TRBD1
J gene: TRBJ2-7
CDR3 protein: CAISDKERTGFHYEQYF
CDR3 DNA: TGTGCCATCAGTGATAAGGAGAGGACAGGGTTCCACTACGAGCAGTACTTC

V gene: TRBV7-6
clone size: NA
D gene: TRBD2
J gene: TRBJ2-1
CDR3 protein: CASSLGPLDSGRFYNEQFF
CDR3 DNA: TGTGCCAGCAGCTTAGGCCCTTTAGATAGCGGGAGATTCTACAATGAGCAGTTCTTC

V gene: TRBV12-3/TRBV12-4
clone size: NA
D gene: TRBD1
J gene: TRBJ1-2
CDR3 protein: CASSFRDRRGYTF
CDR3 DNA: TGTGCCAGCAGTTTCCGGGACAGACGGGGCTACACCTTC

V gene: TRBV15
clone size: NA
D gene: TRBD2
J gene: TRBJ2-1
CDR3 protein: CATSRVWSSGDLEGPYNEQFF
CDR3 DNA: TGTGCCACCAGCAGAGTTTGGTCTAGCGGAGACTTAGAAGGACCCTACAATGAGCAGTTCTTC

V gene: TRBV15
clone size: NA
D gene: TRBD1
J gene: TRBJ1-3
CDR3 protein: CATSLDRWGNTIYF
CDR3 DNA: TGTGCCACCAGCTTGGACAGGTGGGGAAACACCATATATTTT

V gene: TRBV30
clone size: once
D gene: NA
J gene: TRBJ1-2
CDR3 protein: CARAKGWGGYTF
CDR3 DNA: TGTGCCCGGGCAAAGGGGTGGGGCGGCTACACCTTC

V gene: TRBV2
clone size: NA
D gene: TRBD1
J gene: TRBJ2-3
CDR3 protein: CASSMDRPPIDTQYF
CDR3 DNA: TGTGCCAGCAGTATGGACAGGCCTCCGATTGATACGCAGTATTTT

V gene: TRBV5-1
clone size: NA
D gene: NA
J gene: TRBJ1-2
CDR3 protein: CASSSEVDSLTYGYTF
CDR3 DNA: TGCGCCAGCAGCTCGGAGGTGGACAGTCTAACCTACGGCTACACCTTC

V gene: TRBV27
clone size: NA
D gene: TRBD1
J gene: TRBJ1-2
CDR3 protein: CASSPGTGDGYGYTF
CDR3 DNA: TGTGCCAGCAGTCCCGGGACAGGGGATGGCTATGGCTACACCTTC

V gene: TRBV6-2/TRBV6-3
clone size: NA
D gene: NA
J gene: TRBJ1-5
CDR3 protein: CASSPHRLNQPQHF
CDR3 DNA: TGTGCCAGCAGTCCCCACCGACTCAATCAGCCCCAGCATTTT

V gene: TRBV21-1
clone size: once
D gene: NA
J gene: TRBJ2-2
CDR3 protein: CASSKVILAGATGVGELFF
CDR3 DNA: TGTGCCAGCAGCAAAGTTATACTAGCGGGGGCCACGGGGGTCGGGGAGCTGTTTTTT

V gene: TRBV14
clone size: NA
D gene: NA
J gene: TRBJ2-7
CDR3 protein: CASSQDRKQYF
CDR3 DNA: TGTGCCAGCAGCCAAGATCGTAAGCAGTACTTC

V gene: TRBV27
clone size: NA
D gene: TRBD1
J gene: TRBJ1-1
CDR3 protein: CASSLQGANTEAFF
CDR3 DNA: TGTGCCAGCAGTTTGCAGGGGGCGAACACTGAAGCTTTCTTT

V gene: TRBV7-9
clone size: NA
D gene: TRBD2
J gene: TRBJ2-1
CDR3 protein: CASSLGSGRTDEQFF
CDR3 DNA: TGTGCCAGCAGCTTAGGTAGCGGGAGGACGGATGAGCAGTTCTTC

V gene: TRBV2
clone size: NA
D gene: NA
J gene: TRBJ1-1
CDR3 protein: CASSEQSNTEAFF
CDR3 DNA: TGTGCCAGCAGTGAACAGTCGAACACTGAAGCTTTCTTT

V gene: TRBV7-9
clone size: NA
D gene: TRBD1
J gene: TRBJ1-3
CDR3 protein: CASSSIQGARGNTIYF
CDR3 DNA: TGTGCCAGCAGCTCTATTCAGGGGGCACGGGGAAACACCATATATTTT

V gene: TRBV19
clone size: NA
D gene: NA
J gene: TRBJ1-6
CDR3 protein: CASSIRRGSVSPLHF
CDR3 DNA: TGTGCCAGTAGTATTAGGAGGGGTTCGGTATCACCCCTCCACTTT

V gene: TRBV27
clone size: NA
D gene: TRBD1
J gene: TRBJ2-6
CDR3 protein: CASSPWTGGYSGANVLTF
CDR3 DNA: TGTGCCAGCAGTCCGTGGACAGGGGGCTATTCTGGGGCCAACGTCCTGACTTTC

V gene: TRBV7-8
clone size: NA
D gene: TRBD2
J gene: TRBJ2-3
CDR3 protein: CASSLLAGGTDTQYF
CDR3 DNA: TGTGCCAGCAGCCTGCTAGCGGGGGGCACAGATACGCAGTATTTT

V gene: TRBV18
clone size: NA
D gene: TRBD1
J gene: TRBJ1-2
CDR3 protein: CASSPGSQGAYGYTF
CDR3 DNA: TGTGCCAGCTCACCGGGGTCCCAGGGGGCCTATGGCTACACCTTC

V gene: TRBV7-9
clone size: NA
D gene: TRBD1
J gene: TRBJ2-1
CDR3 protein: CASPGTGGLYNEQFF
CDR3 DNA: TGTGCCAGCCCGGGGACAGGGGGCCTCTACAATGAGCAGTTCTTC

V gene: TRBV18
clone size: NA
D gene: NA
J gene: TRBJ2-5
CDR3 protein: CASSPTELQETQYF
CDR3 DNA: TGTGCCAGCTCACCGACGGAACTACAAGAGACCCAGTACTTC

V gene: TRBV5-1
clone size: NA
D gene: TRBD1
J gene: TRBJ1-4
CDR3 protein: CASSRGQGAPNEKLFF
CDR3 DNA: TGCGCCAGCAGCCGGGGACAGGGGGCTCCTAATGAAAAACTGTTTTTT

V gene: TRBV5-1
clone size: NA
D gene: NA
J gene: TRBJ1-1
CDR3 protein: CASSLDEGYTEAFF
CDR3 DNA: TGCGCCAGCAGCTTGGATGAGGGTTACACTGAAGCTTTCTTT

V gene: TRBV30
clone size: NA
D gene: NA
J gene: TRBJ1-2
CDR3 protein: CAWRATVPLGYTF
CDR3 DNA: TGTGCCTGGAGAGCGACAGTTCCCTTGGGCTACACCTTC

V gene: TRBV14
clone size: NA
D gene: TRBD2
J gene: TRBJ2-1
CDR3 protein: CASSFGLVQHEQFF
CDR3 DNA: TGTGCCAGCTCCTTCGGACTAGTACAACATGAGCAGTTCTTC

V gene: TRBV12-3/TRBV12-4
clone size: NA
D gene: NA
J gene: TRBJ1-2
CDR3 protein: CASSLVRGGYTF
CDR3 DNA: TGTGCCAGCAGTTTAGTCCGGGGAGGCTACACCTTC

V gene: TRBV12-3/TRBV12-4
clone size: NA
D gene: TRBD1
J gene: TRBJ1-1
CDR3 protein: CASSRQGAGAFF
CDR3 DNA: TGTGCCAGCAGTCGACAGGGGGCAGGAGCTTTCTTT

V gene: TRBV5-5
clone size: once
D gene: NA
J gene: TRBJ1-1
CDR3 protein: CASRVRTEAFF
CDR3 DNA: TGTGCCTCTCGAGTGAGGACTGAAGCTTTCTTT